The source of this T cell receptor (beta chain) is a study of cytomegalovirus exposure and HLA in healthy donors. A multiplex PCR was run with 60 Vbeta primers and 13 Jbeta primers. Here immunoSEQ multiplex PCR was the method, and the copy in TCRdb shows in-frame clones only, minus some. This sample contains about 72,000 clones. Trimming shortened V by 3 bases and J by 5 bases, and 10 bases separated the two germline ends. The CDR3 totals 13 residues. CDR1 MRHNA and CDR2 SNTAGT come from the germline V gene. The genes are TRBV6-4 and TRBJ1-1; D is uncertain. The material sequenced was PBMCs. This clonotype was sampled from a man in his forties or fifties in good health and CMV-seronegative. The CDR3 reads CASSDFTGTEAFF. The CDR3 nucleotides are TGTGCCAGCAGTGATTTCACGGGGACTGAAGCTTTCTTT.